These 23 T cell receptor beta chains originate from one sample sequenced in a study of lymphopenia after photon versus proton radiotherapy. TCRdb's table, derived via immunoSEQ multiplex PCR, lists solely in-frame clones and lacks some. The sample shows 160,000 or so clones, about 85% of them seen only once. The starting material was peripheral blood, obtained from a patient treated with photon-based radiotherapy. These receptors were obtained from a man aged 45-60 years with gastric cancer.

This clone has only one observation. This sequence joins TRBV30 and TRBJ1-2; unclear D gene. This CDR3 region has 14 residues. Germline V CDR1 and CDR2: GTSNPN, SVGIG (reference sequence). V shed 1 base and J shed 4 bases, with 13 bases lying between them. The CDR3 DNA is TGTGCCTGGAGTGCGGACCCTTTGTCCTATGGCTACACCTTC. Encoded protein: CAWSADPLSYGYTF. Combining the CDR3 with reference TRBV30 and TRBJ1-2 gives the whole variable domain SQTIHQWPATLVQPVGSPLSLECTVEGTSNPNLYWYRQAAGRGLQLLFYSVGIGQISSEVPQNLSASRPQDRQFILSSKKLLLSDSGFYLCAWSADPLSYGYTFGSGTRLTVV.

This clone was seen only a few times. The chain joins TRBV29-1 to TRBJ2-7; D possibly corresponds to TRBD2 (5 bases). Germline values: CDR1 SQVTM, CDR2 ANQGSEA. The ends were cut back, 6 bases at V and 3 bases at J, with 12 bases in the middle. The length of the CDR3 is 12 residues. CDR3 nucleotide sequence: TGCAGCGTATCGGGGTCTAGCTACGAGCAGTACTTC. Translating gives CSVSGSSYEQYF.

The chain couples TRBV7-9 to TRBJ1-4; unclear D gene. Germline values: CDR1 SEHNR, CDR2 FQNEAQ (reference sequence). Trimming removed 4 bases from V and 0 bases from J, with 18 bases in between. There are 18 residues in the CDR3. As DNA, the CDR3 is TGTGCCAGCAGCTCTCCTTGGGTTAGGGCCGCAACTAATGAAAAACTGTTTTTT. Its protein is CASSSPWVRAATNEKLFF.

The V and J genes are TRBV7-9 and TRBJ2-2; the D gene is possibly TRBD1 (7 bases). The CDR3 spans 14 residues. The V gene lost 7 bases and the J gene lost 4 bases, with 13 bases spanning the gap. Germline-derived CDR1 and CDR2 are SEHNR and FQNEAQ (reference sequence). CDR3 in amino acids: CASKRQGGTGELFF. The CDR3, as DNA: TGTGCCAGCAAGAGGCAGGGGGGCACCGGGGAGCTGTTTTTT. The whole variable domain, filled in from reference TRBV7-9 and TRBJ2-2, reads DTGVSQNPRHKITKRGQNVTFRCDPISEHNRLYWYRQTLGQGPEFLTYFQNEAQLEKSRLLSDRFSAERPKGSFSTLEIQRTEQGDSAMYLCASKRQGGTGELFFGEGSRLTVL.

This chain connects TRBV15 to TRBJ2-5; D possibly corresponds to TRBD2 (6 bases). CDR3 size: 15 residues. Looked up from germline, CDR1 is LNHNV and CDR2 is YYDKDF (reference sequence). V shed 0 bases and J shed 1 base, with 9 bases lying between them. CDR3 amino acids: CATSRDLASQETQYF. The CDR3 bases are TGTGCCACCAGCAGAGACCTAGCGAGCCAAGAGACCCAGTACTTC.

The rearrangement uses TRBV6-6 and TRBJ2-1, with 14 bases identical to TRBD2. Losses at the gene ends were 6 bases for V and 9 bases for J; bases not matched to a gene: 7. Germline V lookup: CDR1 MNHNY, CDR2 SVGAGI (reference sequence). The CDR3 runs 15 residues. The DNA of the CDR3 is TGTGCCAGCAGCCACGGGACTAGCGGGAGACTTGAGCAGTTCTTC. Its translation is CASSHGTSGRLEQFF.

J is TRBJ1-2 and V is TRBV5-1; D is unresolved. Trimming pared 0 bases from V and 2 bases from J, leaving 5 bases between. This CDR3 has 13 residues. CDR1 SGHRS and CDR2 YFSETQ come from the germline V gene. The CDR3 is CASSLDQNYGYTF. The CDR3 coding sequence is TGCGCCAGCAGCTTGGACCAGAACTATGGCTACACCTTC.

This chain links TRBV7-2 with TRBJ1-4, with D possibly matching TRBD1 (5 bases). CDR1 is SGHTA, CDR2 FQGNSA, per germline. This CDR3 has 16 amino acids. V was pared by 0 bases and J by 8 bases, with 16 bases between. CDR3 DNA sequence: TGTGCCAGCAGCTTAGCGCTGGGGGGAGGAGGAGAAAAACTGTTTTTT. Amino acids: CASSLALGGGGEKLFF.

The chain employs TRBV9 and TRBJ2-2; D may be TRBD1 (6 bases). CDR3 length equals 16 residues. Germline CDR1 is SGDLS and CDR2 is YYNGEE. Trimming removed 0 bases at V and 2 bases at J, with 11 bases between. CDR3 sequence (DNA): TGTGCCAGCAGCGTAGGGCAGGGGCGTAACACCGGGGAGCTGTTTTTT. Its protein product is CASSVGQGRNTGELFF. Combining the CDR3 with reference TRBV9 and TRBJ2-2 gives the whole variable domain DSGVTQTPKHLITATGQRVTLRCSPRSGDLSVYWYQQSLDQGLQFLIQYYNGEERAKGNILERFSAQQFPDLHSELNLSSLELGDSALYFCASSVGQGRNTGELFFGEGSRLTVL.

The chain uses TRBV5-1 and TRBJ2-3, with D maybe TRBD2 (5 bases). CDR1 is SGHRS, CDR2 YFSETQ, per germline. The CDR3 runs to 14 residues. V lost 0 bases and J 5 bases, leaving 10 bases between the germline ends. CDR3 nucleotide sequence: TGCGCCAGCAGCTTGGTGGGAGCCCAAGATACGCAGTATTTT. Residues: CASSLVGAQDTQYF.

The chain recombines TRBV28 with TRBJ2-2; tentative D call: TRBD2 (6 bases). V was cut by 2 bases and J by 7 bases, with 14 bases left in between. CDR1 is MDHEN, CDR2 SYDVKM, per germline. This CDR3 region has 15 residues. For the CDR3, the DNA is TGTGCCAGCAGTTTACCCCGGGAGTCTGACGGGGAGCTGTTTTTT. This encodes CASSLPRESDGELFF.

This chain uses TRBV19 with TRBJ1-5; a weak D match, TRBD1 (5 bases). Trimming took off 3 bases at V and 7 bases at J, with 10 bases between the two ends. The CDR3 has 13 residues. Germline V gene lookup returns CDR1 LNHDA and CDR2 SQIVND (reference sequence). CDR3 sequence (DNA): TGTGCCAGTAGTATCGGGACCACCCAGCCCCAGCATTTT. Protein sequence: CASSIGTTQPQHF.

V usage is TRBV2 and J usage is TRBJ1-3, with D unresolved. The CDR3 contains 11 residues. V gave up 4 bases and J gave up 4 bases, with 2 bases separating them. Germline-derived CDR1 and CDR2 are SNHLY and FYNNEI. CDR3 region: CASSVGNTIYF. The DNA of the CDR3 is TGTGCCAGCAGTGTGGGAAACACCATATATTTT.

This clone was seen only a few times. This chain connects TRBV7-6 to TRBJ1-1, with D possibly being TRBD1 (6 bases). Germline-derived CDR1 and CDR2 are SGHVS and FNYEAQ. With 5 bases removed from V and 11 bases from J, the gap between germline ends came to 18 bases. This CDR3 has 13 amino acids. DNA of the CDR3: TGTGCCAGCAGCACCCAGGGGTTTGCCGGGGCTTTCTTT. It specifies CASSTQGFAGAFF.

The chain links TRBV7-2 to TRBJ2-5; tentative D call: TRBD2 (6 bases). Germline V gene lookup returns CDR1 SGHTA and CDR2 FQGNSA. The CDR3 runs to 16 residues. Trimming pared 4 bases from V and 4 bases from J, leaving 19 bases between. The CDR3 DNA follows: TGTGCCAGCAGCTCCCGGCGGGGCGGGGCGGGAGAGACCCAGTACTTC. Its protein is CASSSRRGGAGETQYF.

V usage is TRBV27 and J usage is TRBJ2-7; D might be TRBD1 or TRBD2, each matching 5 bases. CDR3 size: 14 residues. The germline gives CDR1 MNHEY, CDR2 SMNVEV (reference sequence). The V gene lost 5 bases and the J gene lost 4 bases, with 15 bases spanning the gap. CDR3 bases: TGTGCCAGCAGTGGGACGCCAACGGATTACGAGCAGTACTTC. This codes for CASSGTPTDYEQYF.

The genes are TRBV19 and TRBJ1-1; 9 bases are shared with TRBD1. J gave up 3 bases and V 3 bases, and 14 bases lay outside the gene matches. The CDR3 spans 18 residues. Germline lookup yields CDR1 LNHDA and CDR2 SQIVND (reference sequence). CDR3 loop: CASSISGTGIRLDTEAFF. The DNA for the CDR3 is TGTGCCAGTAGTATTAGCGGGACAGGGATTCGATTGGACACTGAAGCTTTCTTT.

This chain uses TRBV6-5 with TRBJ1-5, with D uncertain. The CDR3 has 14 residues. V was pared by 10 bases and J by 3 bases, with 16 bases between. The V gene's germline CDR1 is MNHEY and CDR2 SVGAGI. The CDR3 protein is CATVPSDLNQPQHF. The DNA for the CDR3 is TGTGCCACCGTCCCCTCGGACCTCAATCAGCCCCAGCATTTT.

This chain uses TRBV9 with TRBJ2-7; D unresolved. The CDR3 is 15 residues long. V was trimmed by 0 bases and J by 0 bases, leaving 10 bases between them. The germline V gene encodes CDR1 SGDLS and CDR2 YYNGEE. The CDR3 protein is CASSVGAGTSYEQYF. The CDR3 coding sequence is TGTGCCAGCAGCGTAGGGGCAGGAACCTCCTACGAGCAGTACTTC. Combining the CDR3 with reference TRBV9 and TRBJ2-7 gives the whole variable domain DSGVTQTPKHLITATGQRVTLRCSPRSGDLSVYWYQQSLDQGLQFLIQYYNGEERAKGNILERFSAQQFPDLHSELNLSSLELGDSALYFCASSVGAGTSYEQYFGPGTRLTVT.

The chain carries TRBV6-5 and TRBJ2-7; 7 bases align to TRBD1. The germline V gene has CDR1 MNHEY and CDR2 SVGAGI. The CDR3 sequence is 15 residues long. Trimming removed 5 bases from V and 0 bases from J; junction bases left unmatched: 7. The CDR3: CASSPNRGLSYEQYF. The CDR3 nucleotides are TGTGCCAGCAGTCCGAACAGGGGTCTCTCCTACGAGCAGTACTTC.

The gene calls are TRBV5-4 and TRBJ2-3; 8 bases are a match to TRBD2. Trimming removed 3 bases from V and 1 base from J; junction bases left unmatched: 7. CDR3 length: 16 residues. Germline V gene sequence: CDR1 SGHNT, CDR2 YYREEE (reference sequence). The CDR3 here is CASSWQAGVGTDTQYF. CDR3 DNA: TGTGCCAGCAGCTGGCAAGCGGGAGTCGGCACAGATACGCAGTATTTT.

The J gene is TRBJ2-7, the V gene TRBV29-1; no clear D. Trimming took off 5 bases at V and 3 bases at J, with 11 bases between the two ends. Germline CDR1 is SQVTM and CDR2 is ANQGSEA. The CDR3 runs to 12 residues. This CDR3 is CSVSTEFYEQYF. The CDR3 DNA sequence: TGCAGCGTTAGCACAGAGTTCTACGAGCAGTACTTC.

The chain employs TRBV15 and TRBJ2-7; 13 bases are shared with TRBD2. Germline V gives CDR1 LNHNV, CDR2 YYDKDF (reference sequence). V lost 4 bases to trimming and J lost 4 bases; unmatched junction nucleotides: 4. The CDR3 totals 15 residues. The CDR3 DNA sequence: TGTGCCACCAGCAAGGGACTAGCGGGGACTTACGAGCAGTACTTC. The encoded protein is CATSKGLAGTYEQYF.